This T cell receptor beta chain was observed in a study of blood T cell repertoires in COVID-19 (dated by TCRdb to about 2020). Context from the whole study: Collaborator samples came from the United States, Italy and Spain and covered acute and convalescent phases of COVID-19. A freely available public database, intended as a resource for researchers studying the immune response to SARS-CoV-2, is where the repertoires were released. A de-identified subject ID, COVID-19 status, age in years and sex were almost always included in the sample metadata. The prospective study material was composed of cDNA or gDNA derived from T cells, B-cell-depleted T cells, or PBMCs. Where available, HLA class I and class II types were obtained from metadata supplied by the sample provider rather than from assay-based typing. Deeply sampled blood TCRbeta repertoires from subjects exposed to, actively infected with, or recovered from COVID-19 were included in the dataset. Samples came from the ongoing ImmuneRACE study (first 160 participants) plus 1,254 subjects from 6 global collaborators.

What the work shows at the level of the full study, not this receptor alone: How much clinical and demographic metadata was included differed by source and by participant, and the metadata was provided uncurated.

Whole blood was collected in K2EDTA tubes by collaborating institutions according to the institutions' own protocols. For TCRbeta analysis, collaborators shipped samples as frozen whole blood, isolated PBMCs, or DNA extracted from either of those sample types. TCRbeta CDR3 regions were amplified from genomic DNA using the immunoSEQ Assay, a bias-controlled multiplex PCR. Per the authors' processing: Within the assay, amplification of reference gene primers was used to estimate how many nucleated cells each sample contained. To quantify the absolute abundance of each unique TCRbeta CDR3 rearrangement, sequence reads were collapsed and filtered. Productive Simpson clonality was computed per sample as the square root of Simpson's diversity index over productive rearrangements. TCRdb took this table from immuneACCESS and kept in-frame rearrangements with V and J called. Such tables lack part of the clones; where checked against another copy, unresolved V genes explain under half of the gap, and the rest is unexplained. Clonal size and the V and J genes are those of that table, whereas D and trimming came from the DNA. Recorded for this sample are under 60,000 clones; 90% of them occurred a single time. Approximately 4% of the sample belongs to the ten largest clones.

CDR1 is given as SGHRS and CDR2 as YFSETQ, both from the germline V gene. After removal of 4 bases from V and 3 bases from J, the junction retains 2 bases not matched to a gene. Including cysteine and phenylalanine, the CDR3 has 13 amino acids. The read is trimmed to its CDR3 DNA, 39 bases read in frame from base 1. As for this clone: Its antigen is currently not known. There are no base qualities to consult, and no much larger clone falls within one base.

The sequence came from a human donor in a cohort sampled during active COVID-19. This chain is built from TRBV5-1 and TRBJ2-7; TRBD2 matches 9 bases in the middle. Sequenced input: peripheral blood. The DNA sequence reads TGCGCCAGCAGCGCTAGCGGGAACTACGAGCAGTACTTC. This encodes CASSASGNYEQYF.